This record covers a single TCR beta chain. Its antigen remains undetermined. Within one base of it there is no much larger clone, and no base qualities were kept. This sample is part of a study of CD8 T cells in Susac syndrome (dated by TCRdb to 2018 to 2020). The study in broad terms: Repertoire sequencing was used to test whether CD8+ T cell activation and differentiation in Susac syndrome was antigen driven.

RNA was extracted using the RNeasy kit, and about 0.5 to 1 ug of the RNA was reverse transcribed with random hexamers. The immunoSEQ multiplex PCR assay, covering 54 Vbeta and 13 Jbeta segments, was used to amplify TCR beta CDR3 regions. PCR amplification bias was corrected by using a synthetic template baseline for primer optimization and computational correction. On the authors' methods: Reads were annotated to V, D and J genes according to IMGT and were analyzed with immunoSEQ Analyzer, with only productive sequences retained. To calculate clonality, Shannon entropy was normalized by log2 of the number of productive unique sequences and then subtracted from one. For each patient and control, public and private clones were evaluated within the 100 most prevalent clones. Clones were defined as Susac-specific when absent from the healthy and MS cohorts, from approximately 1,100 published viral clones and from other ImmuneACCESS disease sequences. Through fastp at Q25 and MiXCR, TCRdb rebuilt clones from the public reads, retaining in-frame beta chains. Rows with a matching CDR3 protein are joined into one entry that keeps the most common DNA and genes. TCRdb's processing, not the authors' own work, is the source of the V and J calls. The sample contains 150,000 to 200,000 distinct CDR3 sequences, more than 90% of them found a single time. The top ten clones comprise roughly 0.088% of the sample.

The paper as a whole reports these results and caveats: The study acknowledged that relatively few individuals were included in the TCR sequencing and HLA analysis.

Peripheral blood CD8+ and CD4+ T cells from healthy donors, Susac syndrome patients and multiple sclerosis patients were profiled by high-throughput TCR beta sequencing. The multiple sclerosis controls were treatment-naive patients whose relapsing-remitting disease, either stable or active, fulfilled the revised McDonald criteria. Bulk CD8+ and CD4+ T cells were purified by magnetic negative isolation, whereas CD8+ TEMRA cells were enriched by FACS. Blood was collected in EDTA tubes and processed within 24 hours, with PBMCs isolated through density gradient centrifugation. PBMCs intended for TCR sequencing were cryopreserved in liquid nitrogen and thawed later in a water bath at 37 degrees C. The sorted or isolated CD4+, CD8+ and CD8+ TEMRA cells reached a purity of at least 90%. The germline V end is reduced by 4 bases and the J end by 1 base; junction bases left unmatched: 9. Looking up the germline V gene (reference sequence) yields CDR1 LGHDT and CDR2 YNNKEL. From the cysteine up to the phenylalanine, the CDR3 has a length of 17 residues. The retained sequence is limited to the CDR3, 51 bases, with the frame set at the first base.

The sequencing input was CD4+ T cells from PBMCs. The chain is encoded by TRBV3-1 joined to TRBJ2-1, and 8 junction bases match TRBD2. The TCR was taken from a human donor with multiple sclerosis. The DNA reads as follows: TGTGCCAGCAGCCCGCGTGAGCGGGGGATTTCCTACAATGAGCAGTTCTTC. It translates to CASSPRERGISYNEQFF.